This TCR beta chain emerged from a study of PD-L1 blockade in urothelial cancer. Study details: Patients previously received 0 to 3 chemotherapy regimens.

Repertoires were generated with immunoSEQ multiplex PCR, while TCRdb's copy carries only in-frame clones and drops some. The sample includes 25,000 to 35,000 clones, around 84% of them seen just once. From germline, CDR1 is SEHNR and CDR2 FQNEAQ (reference sequence). The CDR3 runs 17 residues. V lost 2 bases, J lost 3 bases, and 7 bases stayed unmatched. Time point in this sample: peripheral blood 6 weeks after treatment start. This receptor was identified in a man between 65 and 79 years old with urothelial cancer. The sample consisted of PBMCs, taken around atezolizumab (anti-PD-L1) treatment. The chain joins TRBV7-9 to TRBJ2-5; TRBD2 agrees at 12 bases. CDR3 DNA: TGTGCCAGCAGCTTAACGACTAGCGGGAGAACTAAAGAGACCCAGTACTTC. Amino acids: CASSLTTSGRTKETQYF.